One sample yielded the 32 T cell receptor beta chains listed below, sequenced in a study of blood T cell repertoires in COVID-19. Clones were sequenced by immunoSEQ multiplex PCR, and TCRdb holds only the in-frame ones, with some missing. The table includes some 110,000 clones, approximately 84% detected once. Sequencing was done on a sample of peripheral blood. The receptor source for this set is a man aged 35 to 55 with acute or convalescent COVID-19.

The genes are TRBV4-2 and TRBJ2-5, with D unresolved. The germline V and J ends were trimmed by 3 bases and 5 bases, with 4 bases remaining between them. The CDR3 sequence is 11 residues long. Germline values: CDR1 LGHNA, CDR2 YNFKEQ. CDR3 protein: CASSHLETQYF. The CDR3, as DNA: TGTGCCAGCAGCCATCTTGAGACCCAGTACTTC.

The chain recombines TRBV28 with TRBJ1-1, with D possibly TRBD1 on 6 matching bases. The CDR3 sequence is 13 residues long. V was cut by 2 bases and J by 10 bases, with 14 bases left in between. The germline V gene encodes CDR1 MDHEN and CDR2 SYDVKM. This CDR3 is CASSLTLDSLAFF. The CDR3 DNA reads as TGTGCCAGCAGTTTAACCCTGGACAGCTTAGCTTTCTTT.

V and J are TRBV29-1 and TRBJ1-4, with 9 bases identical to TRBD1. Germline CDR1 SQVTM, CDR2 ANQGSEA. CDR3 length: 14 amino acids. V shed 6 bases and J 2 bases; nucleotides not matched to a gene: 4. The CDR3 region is CSVGDRGTNEKLFF. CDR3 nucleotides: TGCAGCGTGGGAGACAGGGGGACTAATGAAAAACTGTTTTTT. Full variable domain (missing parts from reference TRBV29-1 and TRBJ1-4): SAVISQKPSRDICQRGTSLTIQCQVDSQVTMMFWYRQQPGQSLTLIATANQGSEATYESGFVIDKFPISRPNLTFSTLTVSNMSPEDSSIYLCSVGDRGTNEKLFFGSGTQLSVL.

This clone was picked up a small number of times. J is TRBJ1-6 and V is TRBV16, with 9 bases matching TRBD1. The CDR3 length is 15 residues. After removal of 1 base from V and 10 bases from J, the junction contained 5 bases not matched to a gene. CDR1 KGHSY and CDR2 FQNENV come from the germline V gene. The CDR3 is CASSQLQGASSPLHF. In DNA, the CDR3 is TGTGCCAGCAGCCAATTACAGGGGGCGAGCTCACCCCTCCACTTT.

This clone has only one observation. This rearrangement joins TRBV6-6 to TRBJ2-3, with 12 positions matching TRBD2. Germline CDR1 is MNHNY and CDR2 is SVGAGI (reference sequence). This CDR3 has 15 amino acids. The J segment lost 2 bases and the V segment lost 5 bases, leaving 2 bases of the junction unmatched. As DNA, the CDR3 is TGTGCCAGCAGTACTAGCGGGGGGTACACAGATACGCAGTATTTT. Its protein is CASSTSGGYTDTQYF.

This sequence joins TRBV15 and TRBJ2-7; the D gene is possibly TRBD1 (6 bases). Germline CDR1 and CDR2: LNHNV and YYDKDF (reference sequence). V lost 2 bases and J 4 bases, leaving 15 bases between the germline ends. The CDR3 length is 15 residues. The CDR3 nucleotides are TGTGCCACCAGCAGATACAGGGACGGTCTGTACGAGCAGTACTTC. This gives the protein CATSRYRDGLYEQYF.

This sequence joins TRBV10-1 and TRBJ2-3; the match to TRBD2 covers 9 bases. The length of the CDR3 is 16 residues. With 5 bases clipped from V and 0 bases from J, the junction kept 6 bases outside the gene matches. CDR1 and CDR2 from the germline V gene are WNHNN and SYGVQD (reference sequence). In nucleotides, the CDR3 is TGCGCCAGCAGTAAACCTAGCGGGGTAAGCACAGATACGCAGTATTTT. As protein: CASSKPSGVSTDTQYF.

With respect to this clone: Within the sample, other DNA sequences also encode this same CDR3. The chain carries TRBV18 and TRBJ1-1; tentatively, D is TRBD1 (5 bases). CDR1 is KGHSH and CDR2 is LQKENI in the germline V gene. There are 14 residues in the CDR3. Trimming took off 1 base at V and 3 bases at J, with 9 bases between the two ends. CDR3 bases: TGTGCCAGCTCACCACAGGGGAGGGACACTGAAGCTTTCTTT. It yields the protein CASSPQGRDTEAFF.

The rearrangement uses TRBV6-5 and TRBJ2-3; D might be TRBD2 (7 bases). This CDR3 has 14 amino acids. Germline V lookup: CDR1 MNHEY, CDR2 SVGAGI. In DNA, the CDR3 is TGTGCGGGGGGGGCTCGAGGCAGCACAGATACGCAGTATTTT. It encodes CAGGARGSTDTQYF.

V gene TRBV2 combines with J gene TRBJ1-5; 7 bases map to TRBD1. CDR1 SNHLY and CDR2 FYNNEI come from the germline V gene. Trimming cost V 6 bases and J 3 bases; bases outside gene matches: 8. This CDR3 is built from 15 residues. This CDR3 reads CASRVNRGTNQPQHF. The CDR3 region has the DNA TGTGCCAGCAGAGTAAACAGGGGCACCAATCAGCCCCAGCATTTT. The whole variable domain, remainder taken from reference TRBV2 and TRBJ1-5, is EPEVTQTPSHQVTQMGQEVILRCVPISNHLYFYWYRQILGQKVEFLVSFYNNEISEKSEIFDDQFSVERPDGSNFTLKIRSTKLEDSAMYFCASRVNRGTNQPQHFGDGTRLSIL.

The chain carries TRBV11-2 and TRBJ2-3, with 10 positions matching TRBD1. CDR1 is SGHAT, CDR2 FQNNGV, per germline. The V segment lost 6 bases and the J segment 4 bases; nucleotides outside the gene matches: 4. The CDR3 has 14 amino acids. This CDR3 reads CASRVGQGADTQYF. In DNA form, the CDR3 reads TGTGCCAGCAGGGTAGGACAGGGGGCAGATACGCAGTATTTT.

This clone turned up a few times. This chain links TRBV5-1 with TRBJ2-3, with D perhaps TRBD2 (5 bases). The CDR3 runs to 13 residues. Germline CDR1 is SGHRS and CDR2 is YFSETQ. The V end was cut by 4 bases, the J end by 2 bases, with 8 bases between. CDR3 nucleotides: TGCGCCAGCAGCCCGAGGGTCACAGATACGCAGTATTTT. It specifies CASSPRVTDTQYF.

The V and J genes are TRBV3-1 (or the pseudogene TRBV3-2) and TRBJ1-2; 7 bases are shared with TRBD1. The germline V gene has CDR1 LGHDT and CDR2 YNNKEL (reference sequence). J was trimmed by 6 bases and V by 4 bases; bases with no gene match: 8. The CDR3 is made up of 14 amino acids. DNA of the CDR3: TGTGCCAGCAGCCTAAGACAGGGACGGAATGGCTACACCTTC. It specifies CASSLRQGRNGYTF.

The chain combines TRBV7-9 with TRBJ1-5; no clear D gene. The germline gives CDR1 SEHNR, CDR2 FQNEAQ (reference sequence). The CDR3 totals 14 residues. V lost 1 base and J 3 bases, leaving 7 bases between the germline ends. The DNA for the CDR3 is TGTGCCAGCAGCTTAGGCTGGGCCAATCAGCCCCAGCATTTT. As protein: CASSLGWANQPQHF.

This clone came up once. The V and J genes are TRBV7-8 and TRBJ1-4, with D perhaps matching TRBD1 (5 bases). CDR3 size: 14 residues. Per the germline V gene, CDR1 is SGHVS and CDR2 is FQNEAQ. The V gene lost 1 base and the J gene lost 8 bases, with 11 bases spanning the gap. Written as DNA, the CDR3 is TGTGCCAGCAGCTTAGTCAGGGCCGACGAAAAACTGTTTTTT. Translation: CASSLVRADEKLFF. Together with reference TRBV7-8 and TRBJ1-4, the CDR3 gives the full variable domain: GAGVSQSPRYKVAKRGQDVALRCDPISGHVSLFWYQQALGQGPEFLTYFQNEAQLDKSGLPSDRFFAERPEGSVSTLKIQRTQQEDSAVYLCASSLVRADEKLFFGSGTQLSVL.

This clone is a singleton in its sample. CDR3 sequence (DNA): TGTGCCAGCTCCCGACAGGGAAACACTGAAGCTTTCTTT. This translates into CASSRQGNTEAFF. The rearrangement joins TRBV18 to TRBJ1-1, with TRBD1 matching over 7 bases. The CDR3 consists of 13 residues. Trimming removed 6 bases from V and 2 bases from J; junction bases left unmatched: 3. Germline V lookup: CDR1 KGHSH, CDR2 LQKENI.

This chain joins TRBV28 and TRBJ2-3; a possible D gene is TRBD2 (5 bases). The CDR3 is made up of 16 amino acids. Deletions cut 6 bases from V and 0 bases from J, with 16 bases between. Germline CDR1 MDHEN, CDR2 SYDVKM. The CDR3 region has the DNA TGTGCCAGCAGCTCTCCTGGAGGCCCTAGCACAGATACGCAGTATTTT. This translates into CASSSPGGPSTDTQYF.

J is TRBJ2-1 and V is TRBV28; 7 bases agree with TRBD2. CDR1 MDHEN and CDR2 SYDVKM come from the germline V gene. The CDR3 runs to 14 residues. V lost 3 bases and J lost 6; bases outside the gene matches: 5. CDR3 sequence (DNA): TGTGCCAGCAGTTTCTCCCGACTAGCCAATGAGCAGTTCTTC. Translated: CASSFSRLANEQFF.

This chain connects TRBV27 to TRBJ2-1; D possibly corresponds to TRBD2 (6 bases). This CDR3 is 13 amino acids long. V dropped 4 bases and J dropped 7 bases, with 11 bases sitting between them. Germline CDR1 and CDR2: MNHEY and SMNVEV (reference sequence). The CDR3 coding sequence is TGTGCCAGCAGTTCGGAGGGAAGGAATGAGCAGTTCTTC. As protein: CASSSEGRNEQFF.

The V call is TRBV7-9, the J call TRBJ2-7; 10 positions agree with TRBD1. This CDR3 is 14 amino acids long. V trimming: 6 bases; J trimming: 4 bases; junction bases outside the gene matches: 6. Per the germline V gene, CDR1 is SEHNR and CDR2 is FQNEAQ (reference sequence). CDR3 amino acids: CASRTGGARYEQYF. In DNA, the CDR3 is TGTGCCAGCAGGACAGGGGGCGCTAGGTACGAGCAGTACTTC.

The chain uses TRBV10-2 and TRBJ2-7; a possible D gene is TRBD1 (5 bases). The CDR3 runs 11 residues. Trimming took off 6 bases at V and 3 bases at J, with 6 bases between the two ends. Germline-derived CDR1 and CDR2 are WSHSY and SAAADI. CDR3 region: CASRGHYEQYF. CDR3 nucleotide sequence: TGCGCCAGCAGGGGGCACTACGAGCAGTACTTC.

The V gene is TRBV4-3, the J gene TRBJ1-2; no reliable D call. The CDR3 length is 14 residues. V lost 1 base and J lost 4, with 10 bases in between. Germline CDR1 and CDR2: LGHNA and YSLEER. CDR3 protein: CASSQGRETYGYTF. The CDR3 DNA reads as TGCGCCAGCAGCCAAGGCCGGGAGACCTATGGCTACACCTTC.

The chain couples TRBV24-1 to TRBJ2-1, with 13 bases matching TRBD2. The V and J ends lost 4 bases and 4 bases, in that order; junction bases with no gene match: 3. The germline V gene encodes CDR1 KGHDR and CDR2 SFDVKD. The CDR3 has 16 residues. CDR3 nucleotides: TGTGCCACCAGTGACCCGACTAGCGGGGGGTACAATGAGCAGTTCTTC. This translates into CATSDPTSGGYNEQFF.

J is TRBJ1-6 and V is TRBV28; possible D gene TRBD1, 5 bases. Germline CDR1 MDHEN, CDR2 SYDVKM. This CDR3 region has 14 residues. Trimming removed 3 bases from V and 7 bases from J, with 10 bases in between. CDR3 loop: CASSLGGVNSPLHF. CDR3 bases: TGTGCCAGCAGTTTGGGAGGGGTCAATTCACCCCTCCACTTT. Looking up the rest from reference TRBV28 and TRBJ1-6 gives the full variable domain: DVKVTQSSRYLVKRTGEKVFLECVQDMDHENMFWYRQDPGLGLRLIYFSYDVKMKEKGDIPEGYSVSREKKERFSLILESASTNQTSMYLCASSLGGVNSPLHFGNGTRLTVT.

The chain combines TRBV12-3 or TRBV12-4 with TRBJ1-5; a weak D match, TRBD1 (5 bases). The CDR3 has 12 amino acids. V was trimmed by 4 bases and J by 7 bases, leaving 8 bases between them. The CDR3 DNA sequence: TGTGCCAGCAGTTCAGGGTACCAGCCCCAGCATTTT. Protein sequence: CASSSGYQPQHF.

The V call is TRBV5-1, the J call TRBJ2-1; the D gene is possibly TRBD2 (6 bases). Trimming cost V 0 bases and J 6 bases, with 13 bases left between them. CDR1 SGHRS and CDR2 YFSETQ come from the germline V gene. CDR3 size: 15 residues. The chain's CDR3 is CASSLDLAFGNEQFF. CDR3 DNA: TGCGCCAGCAGCTTGGATCTAGCGTTTGGCAATGAGCAGTTCTTC.

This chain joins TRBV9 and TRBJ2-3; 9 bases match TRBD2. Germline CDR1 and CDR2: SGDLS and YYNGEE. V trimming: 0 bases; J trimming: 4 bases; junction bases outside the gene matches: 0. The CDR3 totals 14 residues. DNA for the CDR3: TGTGCCAGCAGCGTAGGACTAGCGGCAGATACGCAGTATTTT. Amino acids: CASSVGLAADTQYF.

The CDR3 is CASTRGVRQAPSYEQYF. In DNA form, the CDR3 reads TGTGCCAGCACCAGAGGGGTGCGACAGGCGCCCTCCTACGAGCAGTACTTC. The V gene is TRBV21-1, the J gene TRBJ2-7; TRBD1, the D gene given by the table, was not confirmed from the DNA. TRBV21-1 is termed a pseudogene. This CDR3 has 17 amino acids.

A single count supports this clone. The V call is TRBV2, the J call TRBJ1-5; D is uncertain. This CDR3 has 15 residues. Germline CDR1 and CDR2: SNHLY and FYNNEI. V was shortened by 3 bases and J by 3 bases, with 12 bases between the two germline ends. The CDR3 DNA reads TGTGCCAGCAGTGACAGCGCACTTACCAATCAGCCCCAGCATTTT. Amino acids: CASSDSALTNQPQHF.

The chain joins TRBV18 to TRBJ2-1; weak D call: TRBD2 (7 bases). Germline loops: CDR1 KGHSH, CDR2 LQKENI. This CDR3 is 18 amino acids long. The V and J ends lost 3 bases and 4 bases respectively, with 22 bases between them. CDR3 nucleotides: TGTGCCAGCTCACCGCGCAGGGGACTACTCCCCCGGTACAATGAGCAGTTCTTC. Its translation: CASSPRRGLLPRYNEQFF.

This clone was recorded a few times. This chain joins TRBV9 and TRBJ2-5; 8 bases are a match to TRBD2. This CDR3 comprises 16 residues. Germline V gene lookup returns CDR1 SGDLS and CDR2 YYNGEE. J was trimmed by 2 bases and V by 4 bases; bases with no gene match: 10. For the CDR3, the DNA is TGTGCCAGCAGCAAGAGTCCGGTAGCGGGGCAAGAGACCCAGTACTTC. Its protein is CASSKSPVAGQETQYF.

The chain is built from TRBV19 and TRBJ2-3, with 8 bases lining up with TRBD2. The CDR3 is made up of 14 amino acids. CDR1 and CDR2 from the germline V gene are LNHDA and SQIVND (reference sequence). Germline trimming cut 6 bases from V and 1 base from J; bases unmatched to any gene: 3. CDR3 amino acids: CASSGTRGTDTQYF. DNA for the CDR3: TGTGCCAGTAGCGGGACTAGGGGCACAGATACGCAGTATTTT.